This TCR beta chain was identified during a study of T cell repertoires in cytomegalovirus infection. Turning to the study itself: HLA-B-restricted CMV epitopes that are well studied were used alongside recently identified HLA-C-restricted ones. An indication of both CMV infection and matching HLA type came from public TCR beta signatures.

Study observations and caveats: Public TCR beta family frequency separated CMV-and-HLA carriers, including in an independent cohort. Dominating the ex vivo response were HLA-C-restricted CMV-specific TCR beta clonotypes.

As for this clonotype: Its antigen is still unknown.

The CDR3 has 13 residues. J was trimmed by 7 bases and V by 6 bases; bases with no gene match: 5. CDR1 is MNHEY, CDR2 SVGEGT, per germline. TCRdb itself ran the reads through MiXCR, one entry per CDR3 protein. This table holds roughly 180,000 distinct CDR3 sequences, about 20% found once. This sample comprised CD8+ T cells from cultured PBMCs, obtained from culture after CMV antigen stimulation. The V and J genes are TRBV6-2 or TRBV6-3 and TRBJ2-1; 8 bases are shared with TRBD1. The clonotype comes from a human donor in good health (CMV status not recorded). Some clones in this sample may be carry-over from other donors' samples. The CDR3 loop is CASRGQGANEQFF. The CDR3 bases are TGTGCCAGCAGAGGCCAGGGGGCAAATGAGCAGTTCTTC.